The following is a TCR beta chain sequence with its context. This record comes from a study of cytomegalovirus exposure and HLA in healthy donors. With 60 Vbeta and 13 Jbeta primers, the PCR was carried out. Using immunoSEQ multiplex PCR, the repertoire was profiled, and TCRdb retains in-frame clones only, with some absent. The sample shows 65,000 to 80,000 clones, nearly 80% of them seen only once. The TCR originated in a middle-aged woman in good health and CMV-seropositive. The specimen sequenced was PBMCs.

The CDR3 DNA reads as TGCGCCAGCAGCTTGGCAGAACAGGTTATAGCCAAAAACATTCAGTACTTC. This sequence encodes CASSLAEQVIAKNIQYF. The V call is TRBV5-1, the J call TRBJ2-4; a weak D match, TRBD1 (5 bases). The V and J ends lost 0 bases and 0 bases respectively, with 13 bases between them. CDR1 and CDR2 (germline): SGHRS, YFSETQ. CDR3 length equals 17 residues.